Listed here are 7 T cell receptor beta chains from one sample, sequenced in a study of T cell responses to AZD1222 COVID-19 vaccine. TCRdb's table, derived via immunoSEQ multiplex PCR, lists solely in-frame clones and lacks some. Among 110,000 or so clones listed, about 83% were seen once. The sample consisted of peripheral blood, taken on day 0 of AZD1222 vaccination. The receptors originated from an adult in good health.

The V and J genes are TRBV19 and TRBJ1-2; D unresolved. The V end lost 5 bases, the J end lost 0 bases, and 10 bases lay between the germline ends. The CDR3 sequence is 14 residues long. Germline lookup yields CDR1 LNHDA and CDR2 SQIVND (reference sequence). This chain's CDR3 is CASSYGGTNYGYTF. The CDR3 DNA reads as TGTGCCAGTAGTTATGGCGGGACTAACTATGGCTACACCTTC.

The chain combines TRBV15 with TRBJ2-3; 13 nucleotides line up with TRBD2. This CDR3 comprises 17 residues. Germline values: CDR1 LNHNV, CDR2 YYDKDF (reference sequence). V shed 3 bases and J 6 bases; nucleotides not matched to a gene: 9. The CDR3 sequence is CATSSGTSGARKDTQYF. Written as DNA, the CDR3 is TGTGCCACCAGCAGTGGGACTAGCGGGGCCCGCAAGGATACGCAGTATTTT.

In its sample, this clone was seen a few times. The rearrangement uses TRBV12-3 or TRBV12-4 and TRBJ2-7, with D tentatively TRBD1 (5 bases). V was pared by 7 bases and J by 2 bases, with 12 bases between. There are 13 residues in the CDR3. The CDR3 DNA sequence: TGTGCCAGCACTCCGGACAAAACCTACGAGCAGTACTTC. Protein sequence: CASTPDKTYEQYF.

The V gene is TRBV6-5, the J gene TRBJ2-7; 8 positions agree with TRBD2. The CDR3 is 14 amino acids. With 8 bases clipped from V and 1 base from J, the junction kept 7 bases outside the gene matches. The germline V gene has CDR1 MNHEY and CDR2 SVGAGI. CDR3 protein: CASGTSQASYEQYF. The CDR3 nucleotides read TGTGCCAGCGGGACTAGTCAAGCTTCCTACGAGCAGTACTTC.

The gene calls are TRBV19 and TRBJ2-7; 8 bases map to TRBD2. The CDR3 is 14 residues long. V was pared by 5 bases and J by 2 bases, with 5 bases of the junction left unmatched. Germline values: CDR1 LNHDA, CDR2 SQIVND (reference sequence). CDR3 region: CASSLRLATYEQYF. DNA for the CDR3: TGTGCCAGTAGTCTCCGACTAGCGACCTACGAGCAGTACTTC.

The chain employs TRBV19 and TRBJ2-1; 8 bases align to TRBD2. Looked up from germline, CDR1 is LNHDA and CDR2 is SQIVND (reference sequence). V was pared by 2 bases and J by 0 bases, with 9 bases of the junction left unmatched. CDR3 length: 18 amino acids. The CDR3 loop is CASSISLAGPSSYNEQFF. Written as DNA, the CDR3 is TGTGCCAGTAGTATAAGTCTAGCGGGCCCTAGCTCCTACAATGAGCAGTTCTTC. The whole variable domain, remainder taken from reference TRBV19 and TRBJ2-1, is DGGITQSPKYLFRKEGQNVTLSCEQNLNHDAMYWYRQDPGQGLRLIYYSQIVNDFQKGDIAEGYSVSREKKESFPLTVTSAQKNPTAFYLCASSISLAGPSSYNEQFFGPGTRLTVL.

This sequence joins TRBV6-4 and TRBJ1-6; D call uncertain. V lost 5 bases and J lost 18, with 11 bases in between. The germline CDR1 and CDR2 sequences are MRHNA and SNTAGT. There are 10 residues in the CDR3. CDR3 DNA: TGTGCCAGCAGTCTCGGACTCTGCCACTTT. Translation gives CASSLGLCHF.